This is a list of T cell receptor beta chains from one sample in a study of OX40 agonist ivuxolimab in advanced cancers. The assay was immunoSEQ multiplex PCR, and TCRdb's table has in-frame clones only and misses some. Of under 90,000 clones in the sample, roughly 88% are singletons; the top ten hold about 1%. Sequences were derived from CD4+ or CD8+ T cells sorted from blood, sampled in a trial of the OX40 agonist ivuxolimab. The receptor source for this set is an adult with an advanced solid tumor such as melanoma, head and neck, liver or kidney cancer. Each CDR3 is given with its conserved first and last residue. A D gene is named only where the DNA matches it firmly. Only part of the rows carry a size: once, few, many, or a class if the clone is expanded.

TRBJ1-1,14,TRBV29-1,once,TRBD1,CSVGQGRGNTEAFF
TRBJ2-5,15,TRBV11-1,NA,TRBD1,CASSFGDRERETQYF
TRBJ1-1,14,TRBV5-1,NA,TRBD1,CASTPGQSSTEAFF
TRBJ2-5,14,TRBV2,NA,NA,CASSVYRDQETQYF
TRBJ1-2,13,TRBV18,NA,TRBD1,CASSPDRDYGYTF
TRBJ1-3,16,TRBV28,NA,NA,CASLPVGRHSGNTIYF
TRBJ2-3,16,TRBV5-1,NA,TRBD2,CASSSGLASSTDTQYF
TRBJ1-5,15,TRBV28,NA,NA,CASSLYGTEDQPQHF
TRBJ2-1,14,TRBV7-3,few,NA,CASSSRGSYNEQFF
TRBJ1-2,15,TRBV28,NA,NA,CASSLSGGPNYGYTF
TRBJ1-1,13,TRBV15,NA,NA,CATSRVGIPEAFF
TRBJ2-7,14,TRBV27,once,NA,CASRPGRGLGEQYF
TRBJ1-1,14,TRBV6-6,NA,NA,CASSYREGNTEAFF
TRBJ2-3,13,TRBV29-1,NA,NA,CSAAGQYTDTQYF
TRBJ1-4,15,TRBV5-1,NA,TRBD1,CASSWGTATNEKLFF
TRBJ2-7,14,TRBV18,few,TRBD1,CASSPGTGSAEQYF
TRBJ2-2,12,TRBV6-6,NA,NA,CASSGGAGELFF